This T cell receptor (beta chain) came from a study of blood T cell repertoires in COVID-19. For the study at large: The origin of the acute and convalescent COVID-19 samples was the United States, Italy and Spain. Sources were T cells, B-cell-depleted T cells, or PBMCs; the material itself was cDNA or gDNA.

Source study methods: Amplification from reference gene primers served as the basis for estimated nucleated cell counts. Sequencing was performed with immunoSEQ multiplex PCR; in TCRdb, only in-frame clones are kept and a portion is missing. The D gene and trimming were derived from the DNA, and the V and J assignments and clone size from that table. In the table there are roughly 46,000 clones, 84% of which are singletons. The CDR3 runs to 13 residues. Germline CDR1 reads MGHDK; CDR2 reads SYGVNS. V lost 1 base and J lost 1, with 4 bases in between. What was sequenced was peripheral blood. The rearrangement uses TRBV25-1 and TRBJ2-5; the D is unclear. The receptor was isolated from a man in his fifties or sixties with acute or convalescent COVID-19. CDR3 loop: CASSEWAQETQYF. The CDR3 coding sequence is TGTGCCAGCAGTGAATGGGCCCAAGAGACCCAGTACTTC. Combining the CDR3 with reference TRBV25-1 and TRBJ2-5 gives the whole variable domain EADIYQTPRYLVIGTGKKITLECSQTMGHDKMYWYQQDPGMELHLIHYSYGVNSTEKGDLSSESTVSRIRTEHFPLTLESARPSHTSQYLCASSEWAQETQYFGPGTRLLVL.